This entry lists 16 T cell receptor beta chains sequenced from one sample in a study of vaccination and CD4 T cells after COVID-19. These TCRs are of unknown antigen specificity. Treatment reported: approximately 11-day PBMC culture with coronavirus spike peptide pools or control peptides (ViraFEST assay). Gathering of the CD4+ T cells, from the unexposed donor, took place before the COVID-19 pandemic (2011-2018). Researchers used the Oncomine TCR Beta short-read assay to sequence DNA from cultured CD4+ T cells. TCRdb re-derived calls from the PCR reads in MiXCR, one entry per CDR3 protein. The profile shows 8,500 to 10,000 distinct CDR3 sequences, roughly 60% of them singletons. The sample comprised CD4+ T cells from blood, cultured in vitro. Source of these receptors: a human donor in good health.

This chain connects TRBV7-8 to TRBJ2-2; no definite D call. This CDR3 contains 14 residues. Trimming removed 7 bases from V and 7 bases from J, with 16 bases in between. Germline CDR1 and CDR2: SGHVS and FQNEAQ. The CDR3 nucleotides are TGTGCCAGCAACGTCCCGGGTGTAGACGGGGAGCTGTTTTTT. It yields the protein CASNVPGVDGELFF. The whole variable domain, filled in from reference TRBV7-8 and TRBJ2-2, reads GAGVSQSPRYKVAKRGQDVALRCDPISGHVSLFWYQQALGQGPEFLTYFQNEAQLDKSGLPSDRFFAERPEGSVSTLKIQRTQQEDSAVYLCASNVPGVDGELFFGEGSRLTVL.

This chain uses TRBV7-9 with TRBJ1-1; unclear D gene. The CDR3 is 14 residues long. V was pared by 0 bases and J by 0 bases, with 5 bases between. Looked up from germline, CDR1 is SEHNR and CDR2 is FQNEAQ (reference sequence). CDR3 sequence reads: CASSLAVMNTEAFF. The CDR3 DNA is TGTGCCAGCAGCTTAGCCGTTATGAACACTGAAGCTTTCTTT.

This chain's CDR3 is CASSLGRTGGRETQYF. The CDR3 region has the DNA TGTGCCAGCAGCTTAGGAAGGACAGGGGGGCGAGAGACCCAGTACTTC. The chain recombines TRBV11-2 with TRBJ2-5, with 10 bases identical to TRBD1. J lost 4 bases, V lost 1 base, and 6 bases had no gene match. Germline V gene data show CDR1 as SGHAT and CDR2 as FQNNGV. The length of the CDR3 is 16 residues.

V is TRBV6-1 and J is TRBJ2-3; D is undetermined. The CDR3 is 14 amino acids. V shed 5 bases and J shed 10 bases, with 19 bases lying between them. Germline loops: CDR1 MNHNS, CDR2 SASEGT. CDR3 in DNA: TGTGCCAGCAGTCATACAGCTGCTCCTTCTGCGCAGTATTTT. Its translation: CASSHTAAPSAQYF.

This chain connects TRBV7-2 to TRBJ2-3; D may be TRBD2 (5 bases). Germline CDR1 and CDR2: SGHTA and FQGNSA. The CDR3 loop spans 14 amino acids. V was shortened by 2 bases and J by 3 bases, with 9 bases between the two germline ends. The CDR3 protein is CASSLKGGTDTQYF. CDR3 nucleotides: TGTGCCAGCAGCTTAAAGGGCGGGACAGATACGCAGTATTTT.

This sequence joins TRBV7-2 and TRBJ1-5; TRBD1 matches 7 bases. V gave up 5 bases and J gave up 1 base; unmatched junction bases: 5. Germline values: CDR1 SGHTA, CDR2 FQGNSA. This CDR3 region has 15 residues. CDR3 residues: CASSPGGASNQPQHF. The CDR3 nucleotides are TGTGCCAGCAGCCCAGGGGGTGCCAGCAATCAGCCCCAGCATTTT.

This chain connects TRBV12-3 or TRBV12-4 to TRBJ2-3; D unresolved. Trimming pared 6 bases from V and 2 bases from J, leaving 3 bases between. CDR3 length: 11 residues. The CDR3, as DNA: TGTGCCAGCAGATCCACAGATACGCAGTATTTT. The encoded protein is CASRSTDTQYF.

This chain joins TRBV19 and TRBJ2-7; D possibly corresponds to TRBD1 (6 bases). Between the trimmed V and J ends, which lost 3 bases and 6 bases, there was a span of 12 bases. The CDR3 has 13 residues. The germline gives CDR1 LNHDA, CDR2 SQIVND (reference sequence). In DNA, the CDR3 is TGTGCCAGTAGTATGTGGGGGCTGAGCGAGCAGTACTTC. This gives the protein CASSMWGLSEQYF.

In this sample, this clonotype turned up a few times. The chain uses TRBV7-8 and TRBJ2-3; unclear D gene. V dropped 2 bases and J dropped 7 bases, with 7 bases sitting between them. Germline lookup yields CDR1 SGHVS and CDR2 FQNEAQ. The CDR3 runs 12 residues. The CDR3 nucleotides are TGTGCCAGCAGCTTAAATGGAAATACGCAGTATTTT. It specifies CASSLNGNTQYF.

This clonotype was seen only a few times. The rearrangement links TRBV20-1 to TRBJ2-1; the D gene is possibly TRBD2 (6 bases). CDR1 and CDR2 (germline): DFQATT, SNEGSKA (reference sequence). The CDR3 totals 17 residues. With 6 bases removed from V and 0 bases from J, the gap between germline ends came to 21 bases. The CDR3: CSARPGTGKSSYNEQFF. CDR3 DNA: TGCAGTGCCCGTCCCGGGACTGGAAAGAGCTCCTACAATGAGCAGTTCTTC.

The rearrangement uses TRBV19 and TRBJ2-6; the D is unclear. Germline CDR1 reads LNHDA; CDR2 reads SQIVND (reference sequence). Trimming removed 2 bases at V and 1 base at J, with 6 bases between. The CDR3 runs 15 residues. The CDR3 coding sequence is TGTGCCAGTAGTATAACAGTGTCTGGGGCCAACGTCCTGACTTTC. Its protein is CASSITVSGANVLTF.

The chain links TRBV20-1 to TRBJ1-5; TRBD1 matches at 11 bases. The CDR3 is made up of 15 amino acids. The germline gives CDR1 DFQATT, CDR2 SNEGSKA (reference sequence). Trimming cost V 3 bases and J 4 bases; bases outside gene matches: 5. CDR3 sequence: CSASPGTGGNQPQHF. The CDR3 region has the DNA TGCAGTGCTAGCCCCGGGACAGGGGGAAATCAGCCCCAGCATTTT.

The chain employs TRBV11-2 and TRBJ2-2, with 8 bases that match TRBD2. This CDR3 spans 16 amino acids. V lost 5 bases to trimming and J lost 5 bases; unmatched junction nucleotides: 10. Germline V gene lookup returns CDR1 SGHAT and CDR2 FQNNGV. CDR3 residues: CASSPLAGGGTGELFF. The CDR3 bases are TGTGCCAGCAGCCCTTTGGCGGGGGGCGGGACCGGGGAGCTGTTTTTT. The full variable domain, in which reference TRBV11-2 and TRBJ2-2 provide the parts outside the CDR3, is EAGVAQSPRYKIIEKRQSVAFWCNPISGHATLYWYQQILGQGPKLLIQFQNNGVVDDSQLPKDRFSAERLKGVDSTLKIQPAKLEDSAVYLCASSPLAGGGTGELFFGEGSRLTVL.

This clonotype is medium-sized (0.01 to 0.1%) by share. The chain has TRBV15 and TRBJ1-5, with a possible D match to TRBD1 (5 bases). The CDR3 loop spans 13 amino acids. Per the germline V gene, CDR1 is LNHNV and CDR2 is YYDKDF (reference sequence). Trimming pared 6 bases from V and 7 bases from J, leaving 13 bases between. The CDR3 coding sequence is TGTGCCACCAGAAGGGGATCCCAACAGCCCCAGCATTTT. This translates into CATRRGSQQPQHF. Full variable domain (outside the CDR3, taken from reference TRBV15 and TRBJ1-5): DAMVIQNPRYQVTQFGKPVTLSCSQTLNHNVMYWYQQKSSQAPKLLFHYYDKDFNNEADTPDNFQSRRPNTSFCFLDIRSPGLGDTAMYLCATRRGSQQPQHFGDGTRLSIL.

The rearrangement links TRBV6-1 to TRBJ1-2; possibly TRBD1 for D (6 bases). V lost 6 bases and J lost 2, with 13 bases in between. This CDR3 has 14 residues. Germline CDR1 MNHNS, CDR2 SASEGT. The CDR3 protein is CASSLDRSNYGYTF. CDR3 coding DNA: TGTGCCAGCAGCCTAGACAGGTCGAACTATGGCTACACCTTC.

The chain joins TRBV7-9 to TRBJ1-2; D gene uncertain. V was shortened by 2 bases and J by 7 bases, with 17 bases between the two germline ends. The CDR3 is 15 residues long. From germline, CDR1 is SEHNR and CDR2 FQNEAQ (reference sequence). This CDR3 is CASSLKSASAGGYTF. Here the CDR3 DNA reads TGTGCCAGCAGCTTAAAGTCAGCCTCTGCGGGTGGCTACACCTTC. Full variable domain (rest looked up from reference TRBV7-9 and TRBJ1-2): DTGVSQNPRHKITKRGQNVTFRCDPISEHNRLYWYRQTLGQGPEFLTYFQNEAQLEKSRLLSDRFSAERPKGSFSTLEIQRTEQGDSAMYLCASSLKSASAGGYTFGSGTRLTVV.